One and the same sample provided the 2 T cell receptor beta chains below, sequenced in a study of T cell repertoires in cytomegalovirus infection. TCRdb ran MiXCR on the reads and lists one entry per CDR3 protein. Among approximately 500,000 distinct CDR3 sequences, 15% to 20% were seen once, and the ten largest hold about 24%. The sample consisted of CD8+ T cells from PBMCs. These TCRs come from a human donor in good health (CMV status not recorded). Some clones in this sample may be carry-over from other donors' samples.

This rearrangement joins TRBV15 to TRBJ2-3; D assignment may be TRBD1 or TRBD2 (5 bases each). Germline values: CDR1 LNHNV, CDR2 YYDKDF (reference sequence). V shed 3 bases and J shed 2 bases, with 15 bases lying between them. The CDR3 has 16 residues. The CDR3, as DNA: TGTGCCACCAGCAGCCTCCGAGAGGGACCCACAGATACGCAGTATTTT. Its protein product is CATSSLREGPTDTQYF.

The chain recombines TRBV20-1 with TRBJ2-7; D is possibly TRBD1 (6 bases). CDR3 length: 15 amino acids. Trimming cost V 3 bases and J 2 bases, with 17 bases left between them. Germline V gene sequence: CDR1 DFQATT, CDR2 SNEGSKA (reference sequence). The CDR3 DNA follows: TGCAGTGCTAGGACTACCCTGGACAGAGCCTACGAGCAGTACTTC. Amino acids: CSARTTLDRAYEQYF.